This TCR beta chain stems from a study of STAT5B mutations in CD4+ large granular lymphocyte leukemia. Study findings and constraints: Main leukemic clonotypes were patient-specific, but 20% to 25% appeared at low frequency elsewhere. CD4-sorted patient repertoires seemed more clonal than healthy CD4+ repertoires. 8/27 top patient clones versus 2/35 control clones were TRBV06-family.

Here immunoSEQ multiplex PCR was the method, and the copy in TCRdb shows in-frame clones only, minus some. The sample has around 23,000 clones, around 80% seen once. Details on this clone: Its target is unknown.

Healthy controls were blood donor buffy coats. V trimming: 5 bases; J trimming: 5 bases; junction bases outside the gene matches: 7. This CDR3 comprises 14 residues. Germline CDR1 is MDHEN and CDR2 is SYDVKM. V gene TRBV28 combines with J gene TRBJ2-7, with 9 bases identical to TRBD2. The source material was CD4+ T cells from blood buffy coats. The clonotype was recovered from a human donor in good health. CDR3: CASSPSGIKHEQYF. CDR3 in DNA: TGTGCCAGCAGTCCTAGCGGGATCAAACACGAGCAGTACTTC.